Presented here are 27 T cell receptor beta chains from one specimen sequenced in a study of beta chain features in type 1 diabetes. Findings and limits, study-wide: Significant though moderate, a shortening of TCRB CDR3s appeared in all four CD4+ subsets of Type 1 diabetes patients.

Since all of the isolated RNA was reverse transcribed, expressed TCRB transcripts were what got sequenced. Method: immunoSEQ multiplex PCR; TCRdb's copy keeps in-frame clones and lacks some. The sample has a few hundred thousand clones; roughly 17% are singletons. No antigen has been identified for these receptors. Source material: naive CD4+ T cells from blood. The receptors stem from a man aged 25 to 45 with type 1 diabetes.

The V and J genes are TRBV25-1 and TRBJ1-2; the D gene is possibly TRBD1 (6 bases). V was cut by 1 base and J by 6 bases, with 18 bases left in between. Germline loops: CDR1 MGHDK, CDR2 SYGVNS. The length of the CDR3 is 16 residues. In DNA form, the CDR3 reads TGTGCCAGCAGTGAATTGATCGGCAGGGGAAGAGATGGCTACACCTTC. Residues: CASSELIGRGRDGYTF.

In this sample, this clone turned up a few times. The chain carries TRBV30 and TRBJ2-2; TRBD1 agrees at 7 bases. The CDR3 is 18 amino acids. CDR1 and CDR2 (germline): GTSNPN, SVGIG (reference sequence). V lost 5 bases, J lost 7 bases, and 22 bases stayed unmatched. The CDR3 is CAWAADPTRQGYDGELFF. The CDR3 DNA sequence: TGTGCCTGGGCTGCTGACCCCACCAGACAGGGTTACGACGGGGAGCTGTTTTTT.

The chain carries TRBV30 and TRBJ2-2; D unclear. Trimming removed 0 bases from V and 4 bases from J, with 6 bases in between. This CDR3 spans 13 amino acids. Germline V gene lookup returns CDR1 GTSNPN and CDR2 SVGIG (reference sequence). CDR3 sequence (DNA): TGTGCCTGGAGTGTTGGATTCACCGGGGAGCTGTTTTTT. Its translation: CAWSVGFTGELFF.

The genes are TRBV29-1 and TRBJ2-7, with 10 bases matching TRBD2. CDR3 length: 15 residues. Germline V gives CDR1 SQVTM, CDR2 ANQGSEA. The V and J ends lost 1 base and 3 bases, in that order; junction bases with no gene match: 6. The CDR3 DNA sequence: TGCAGCGTTGAAGGTCGAACTAGCGGGAACTACGAGCAGTACTTC. This encodes CSVEGRTSGNYEQYF.

The chain carries TRBV7-6 and TRBJ2-1; D unclear. The germline V and J ends were trimmed by 5 bases and 12 bases, with 14 bases remaining between them. The CDR3 is 12 amino acids. Germline V gene lookup returns CDR1 SGHVS and CDR2 FNYEAQ. The CDR3 sequence is CASSHGESGQFF. The DNA of the CDR3 is TGTGCCAGCAGCCACGGTGAGAGTGGGCAGTTCTTC. The variable domain in full, with the rest retrieved from reference TRBV7-6 and TRBJ2-1, is GAGVSQSPRYKVTKRGQDVALRCDPISGHVSLYWYRQALGQGPEFLTYFNYEAQQDKSGLPNDRFSAERPEGSISTLTIQRTEQRDSAMYRCASSHGESGQFFGPGTRLTVL.

V is TRBV29-1 and J is TRBJ1-5; D remains unclear. In germline, CDR1 is SQVTM, CDR2 ANQGSEA. V gave up 6 bases and J gave up 6 bases, with 15 bases separating them. The CDR3 is made up of 13 amino acids. The CDR3 reads CSVASSLGQPQHF. The DNA of the CDR3 is TGCAGCGTCGCATCGTCTCTGGGTCAGCCCCAGCATTTT.

This clone was observed a handful of times. This rearrangement joins TRBV4-1 to TRBJ2-7; TRBD1 might be the D (6 bases). V lost 3 bases to trimming and J lost 6 bases, with 24 bases between them. Germline V lookup: CDR1 MGHRA, CDR2 YSYEKL. CDR3 size: 17 residues. CDR3 sequence: CASSQIHQGTLATEQYF. CDR3 coding DNA: TGCGCCAGCAGCCAGATACACCAGGGGACCTTGGCCACCGAGCAGTACTTC.

There are a few counts of this clone. This chain joins TRBV30 and TRBJ1-3, with D maybe TRBD1 (6 bases). Germline-derived CDR1 and CDR2 are GTSNPN and SVGIG (reference sequence). The CDR3 runs 18 residues. V lost 3 bases and J 4 bases, leaving 25 bases between the germline ends. The CDR3 is CAWRELGYGGRRGNTIYF. CDR3 sequence (DNA): TGTGCCTGGAGAGAGCTTGGATATGGGGGGCGAAGAGGAAACACCATATATTTT. Using reference TRBV30 and TRBJ1-3 for the parts outside the CDR3, the full variable domain is SQTIHQWPATLVQPVGSPLSLECTVEGTSNPNLYWYRQAAGRGLQLLFYSVGIGQISSEVPQNLSASRPQDRQFILSSKKLLLSDSGFYLCAWRELGYGGRRGNTIYFGEGSWLTVV.

The gene calls are TRBV15 and TRBJ2-4, with D possibly being TRBD2 (5 bases). Trimming removed 3 bases from V and 4 bases from J, with 16 bases in between. Germline V CDR1 and CDR2: LNHNV, YYDKDF (reference sequence). The CDR3 is 16 amino acids. CDR3 DNA: TGTGCCACCAGCAGGCTGGCGGAGGACTCAAAAAACATTCAGTACTTC. Amino acid sequence: CATSRLAEDSKNIQYF.

The V call is TRBV4-3, the J call TRBJ2-1, with D unclear. This CDR3 spans 16 amino acids. The V and J ends lost 1 base and 0 bases respectively, with 10 bases between them. Germline CDR1 LGHNA, CDR2 YSLEER. The CDR3 sequence: CASSQGGRSSYNEQFF. The DNA of the CDR3 is TGCGCCAGCAGCCAAGGAGGACGGAGCTCCTACAATGAGCAGTTCTTC.

Only a few counts were recorded for this clone. The V and J genes are TRBV29-1 and TRBJ2-3, with no clear D. The length of the CDR3 is 11 residues. The V gene lost 7 bases and the J gene lost 2 bases, with 7 bases spanning the gap. From germline, CDR1 is SQVTM and CDR2 ANQGSEA. This chain's CDR3 is CSGTFTDTQYF. The CDR3 DNA reads TGCAGCGGTACTTTCACAGATACGCAGTATTTT.

This clone has only a few counts. The chain couples TRBV19 to TRBJ1-2, with D possibly matching TRBD1 (5 bases). The germline gives CDR1 LNHDA, CDR2 SQIVND (reference sequence). The CDR3 loop spans 15 amino acids. V was trimmed by 6 bases and J by 1 base, leaving 15 bases between them. CDR3 nucleotide sequence: TGTGCCAGTAGCACGGGACGGGAAGTTAACTATGGCTACACCTTC. Its protein is CASSTGREVNYGYTF.

The chain joins TRBV4-1 to TRBJ2-7; either TRBD1 or TRBD2 may fit D (5 bases each). CDR1 is MGHRA and CDR2 is YSYEKL in the germline V gene. The CDR3 sequence is 14 residues long. Deletions cut 4 bases from V and 3 bases from J, with 13 bases between. This CDR3 reads CASSPGTPYYEQYF. CDR3 nucleotide sequence: TGCGCCAGCAGCCCCGGGACCCCCTACTACGAGCAGTACTTC.

This clone was seen only a few times. This rearrangement joins TRBV28 to TRBJ2-5; no definite D call. The DNA end is more similar to TRBJ2-7, so the J call may be wrong. Germline V gene sequence: CDR1 MDHEN, CDR2 SYDVKM. CDR3 length: 11 amino acids. The CDR3 DNA sequence: TGTGCCAGCAGTTTAGGGTACGAGCAGTACTTC. Translation gives CASSLGYEQYF.

The chain employs TRBV4-2 and TRBJ2-3; no clear D gene. The CDR3 length is 16 residues. Germline V lookup: CDR1 LGHNA, CDR2 YNFKEQ. Trimming took 0 bases from V and 0 from J, leaving 10 bases between them. The CDR3 spells CASSQDRGGSTDTQYF. CDR3 bases: TGTGCCAGCAGCCAAGATCGAGGCGGTAGCACAGATACGCAGTATTTT.

The chain joins TRBV30 to TRBJ2-3; D is tentatively TRBD1 or TRBD2 (5 bases each). The CDR3 sequence is 13 residues long. Germline V gives CDR1 GTSNPN, CDR2 SVGIG (reference sequence). V was clipped by 6 bases and J by 5 bases, with 15 bases between them. The CDR3 here is CACPRVGGDTQYF. The CDR3 DNA sequence: TGTGCCTGTCCCAGGGTAGGAGGAGATACGCAGTATTTT.

The chain uses TRBV30 and TRBJ2-1, with D perhaps matching TRBD1 (5 bases). The CDR3 is made up of 14 amino acids. Germline CDR1 reads GTSNPN; CDR2 reads SVGIG (reference sequence). V lost 2 bases to trimming and J lost 6 bases, with 14 bases between them. The CDR3 reads CAWSTGPGRNEQFF. CDR3 DNA: TGTGCCTGGAGTACCGGGCCAGGGCGCAATGAGCAGTTCTTC.

Details on this clone: This CDR3 is also generated by other DNA sequences in the sample. The V and J genes are TRBV9 and TRBJ2-3; 8 bases are a match to TRBD2. V trimming: 0 bases; J trimming: 1 base; junction bases outside the gene matches: 1. CDR1 and CDR2 (germline): SGDLS, YYNGEE. CDR3 length: 15 amino acids. The CDR3 here is CASSVASGRTDTQYF. The CDR3, as DNA: TGTGCCAGCAGCGTAGCTAGCGGGCGCACAGATACGCAGTATTTT.

This clone was picked up one time. The J gene is TRBJ1-2, the V gene TRBV27; no clear D gene. CDR3 length: 12 amino acids. Germline CDR1 reads MNHEY; CDR2 reads SMNVEV (reference sequence). V lost 7 bases to trimming and J lost 3 bases, with 9 bases between them. CDR3 in amino acids: CASTRPYYGYTF. CDR3 DNA sequence: TGTGCCAGCACGCGGCCTTACTATGGCTACACCTTC.

The sample holds a few counts of this clone. The chain joins TRBV10-3 to TRBJ2-5, with TRBD1 matching 11 bases. This CDR3 has 14 residues. Germline values: CDR1 ENHRY, CDR2 SYGVKD. Germline trimming cut 9 bases from V and 4 bases from J; bases unmatched to any gene: 7. This chain's CDR3 is CAMKGDRGSETQYF. CDR3 nucleotides: TGTGCCATGAAAGGGGACAGGGGGTCAGAGACCCAGTACTTC.

This clone was seen a handful of times. V usage is TRBV10-1 and J usage is TRBJ2-1; 9 nucleotides match TRBD2. This CDR3 spans 13 amino acids. Germline loops: CDR1 WNHNN, CDR2 SYGVQD (reference sequence). With V trimmed by 5 bases and J by 6 bases, 2 bases remained unmatched. Here the CDR3 DNA reads TGCGCCAGCAGTCTAGCGGGGTCCAATGAGCAGTTCTTC. Protein sequence: CASSLAGSNEQFF.

This clone appeared a few times. This rearrangement joins TRBV25-1 to TRBJ1-1; D is undetermined. Germline CDR1 MGHDK, CDR2 SYGVNS. The V and J ends lost 2 bases and 3 bases respectively, with 10 bases between them. This CDR3 is built from 14 residues. As DNA, the CDR3 is TGTGCCAGCAGTGAACGCACCGGGGACACTGAAGCTTTCTTT. It codes for CASSERTGDTEAFF.

J is TRBJ1-2 and V is TRBV29-1; D is ambiguous. Trimming took 4 bases from V and 5 from J, leaving 8 bases between them. Looked up from germline, CDR1 is SQVTM and CDR2 is ANQGSEA. This CDR3 comprises 11 residues. CDR3 DNA sequence: TGCAGCGTTGCTTTGTTGTATGGCTACACCTTC. It specifies CSVALLYGYTF.

This chain uses TRBV15 with TRBJ2-4; unclear D gene. The CDR3 runs 20 residues. V was trimmed by 4 bases and J by 0 bases, leaving 25 bases between them. Germline V gives CDR1 LNHNV, CDR2 YYDKDF (reference sequence). In DNA form, the CDR3 reads TGTGCCACCAGCACAAATTTGGGAAGGGCCACCTCCGGAGCCAAAAACATTCAGTACTTC. Translation: CATSTNLGRATSGAKNIQYF. The full variable domain, in which reference TRBV15 and TRBJ2-4 provide the parts outside the CDR3, is DAMVIQNPRYQVTQFGKPVTLSCSQTLNHNVMYWYQQKSSQAPKLLFHYYDKDFNNEADTPDNFQSRRPNTSFCFLDIRSPGLGDTAMYLCATSTNLGRATSGAKNIQYFGAGTRLSVL.

The chain couples TRBV29-1 to TRBJ2-3, with D possibly matching TRBD2 (5 bases). Trimming removed 7 bases at V and 3 bases at J, with 17 bases between. In germline, CDR1 is SQVTM, CDR2 ANQGSEA. CDR3 length: 14 amino acids. The CDR3 DNA follows: TGCAGCGCTGGTGGAGGCCTGGGGACAGATACGCAGTATTTT. This translates into CSAGGGLGTDTQYF.

This clone was seen a handful of times. The chain uses TRBV29-1 and TRBJ2-2, with 13 bases matching TRBD2. The V gene's germline CDR1 is SQVTM and CDR2 ANQGSEA. This CDR3 contains 15 residues. The V gene end was trimmed by 7 bases and the J gene end by 7 bases; junction bases not matched to a gene: 9. DNA of the CDR3: TGCAGCGCCGATACTAGCGGGAGGGCCGACGGGGAGCTGTTTTTT. It yields the protein CSADTSGRADGELFF.

The rearrangement joins TRBV9 to TRBJ1-2, with TRBD1 matching over 8 bases. Trimming at V came to 0 bases and at J to 4 bases, leaving 5 bases not matched to a gene. This CDR3 is built from 15 residues. Germline CDR1 reads SGDLS; CDR2 reads YYNGEE. The CDR3 DNA sequence: TGTGCCAGCAGCGTAGGGGGACAGGCCCTCTATGGCTACACCTTC. It codes for CASSVGGQALYGYTF.